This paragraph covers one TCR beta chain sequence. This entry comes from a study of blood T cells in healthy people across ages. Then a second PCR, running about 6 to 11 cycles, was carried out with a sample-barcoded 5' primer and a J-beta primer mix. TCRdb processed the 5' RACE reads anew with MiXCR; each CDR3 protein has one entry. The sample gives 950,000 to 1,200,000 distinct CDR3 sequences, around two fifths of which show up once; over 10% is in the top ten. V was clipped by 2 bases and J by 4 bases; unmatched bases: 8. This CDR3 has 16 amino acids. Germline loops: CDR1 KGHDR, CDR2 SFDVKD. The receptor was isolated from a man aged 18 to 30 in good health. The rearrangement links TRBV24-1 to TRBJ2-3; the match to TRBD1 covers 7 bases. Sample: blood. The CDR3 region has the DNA TGTGCCACCAGTGATTCGGATAGGACAGGTTCAGATACGCAGTATTTT. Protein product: CATSDSDRTGSDTQYF.